One and the same sample provided the 17 T cell receptor beta chains below, sequenced in a study of post-analysis software for immune sequencing data. Findings and caveats of the study: TRBV5-6, TRBV5-1 and TRBV20-1 were among a few TRBV segments more frequent in patients than controls.

Unique molecular identifiers were present in the TCR beta cDNA libraries. TCRdb itself ran the PCR reads through MiXCR, one entry per CDR3 protein. The sample holds hundreds of thousands of distinct CDR3 sequences; 30% are singletons and the top ten take approximately 0.6%. The antigens of these receptors remain unknown. The specimen was blood. The source of these receptors is a girl between 10 and 17 years old with multiple sclerosis.

The V and J genes are TRBV27 and TRBJ2-3; D remains unclear. This CDR3 region has 13 residues. Trimming took off 6 bases at V and 0 bases at J, with 7 bases between the two ends. Germline lookup yields CDR1 MNHEY and CDR2 SMNVEV (reference sequence). Here the CDR3 DNA reads TGTGCCAGCAGGCACCCCAGCACAGATACGCAGTATTTT. As protein: CASRHPSTDTQYF.

V and J are TRBV3-1 and TRBJ1-3, with 10 positions matching TRBD1. CDR1 and CDR2 (germline): LGHDT, YNNKEL (reference sequence). The CDR3 consists of 16 residues. J lost 4 bases, V lost 3 bases, and 6 bases had no gene match. CDR3 region: CASSHAGQGYGNTIYF. The CDR3 DNA is TGTGCCAGCAGCCATGCGGGACAGGGGTACGGAAACACCATATATTTT.

The chain has TRBV6-2 or TRBV6-3 and TRBJ1-1; D call uncertain. V lost 1 base and J lost 0, with 12 bases in between. Germline V gives CDR1 MNHEY, CDR2 SVGEGT. There are 16 residues in the CDR3. CDR3 protein: CASSYLRAVVNTEAFF. For the CDR3, the DNA is TGTGCCAGCAGTTACTTACGGGCCGTAGTGAACACTGAAGCTTTCTTT.

In this sample, this clonotype turned up a few times. The V gene is TRBV4-2, the J gene TRBJ2-3, with 10 nucleotides matching TRBD2. Per germline, CDR1 LGHNA and CDR2 YNFKEQ. Unmatched junction bases numbered 5, after V lost 0 bases and J lost 2 bases. This CDR3 comprises 17 residues. CDR3 loop: CASSQDLAGDHTDTQYF. CDR3 DNA sequence: TGTGCCAGCAGCCAAGATCTAGCGGGGGACCACACAGATACGCAGTATTTT.

The chain recombines TRBV20-1 with TRBJ2-3; D possibly corresponds to TRBD2 (6 bases). CDR3 length: 18 amino acids. Germline values: CDR1 DFQATT, CDR2 SNEGSKA (reference sequence). V was clipped by 0 bases and J by 1 base, with 20 bases between them. Written as DNA, the CDR3 is TGCAGTGCTAGAGAGGGGGGTGGTACCGGGACGCGCACAGATACGCAGTATTTT. This sequence encodes CSAREGGGTGTRTDTQYF.

This chain links TRBV20-1 with TRBJ2-7; 8 bases map to TRBD1. CDR3 size: 14 residues. V shed 6 bases and J 1 base; nucleotides not matched to a gene: 8. The germline gives CDR1 DFQATT, CDR2 SNEGSKA (reference sequence). The CDR3 spells CSARMTGASYEQYF. The DNA for the CDR3 is TGCAGTGCCCGAATGACAGGGGCGTCCTACGAGCAGTACTTC.

This clonotype was counted between two and nine times. The genes are TRBV29-1 and TRBJ2-5, with TRBD1 as a possible D gene (6 bases). The CDR3 loop spans 13 amino acids. Between the trimmed V and J ends, which lost 7 bases and 4 bases, there was a span of 16 bases. CDR1 and CDR2 (germline): SQVTM, ANQGSEA. The DNA for the CDR3 is TGCAGCGCAAGAAGGGGGACCCCAGAGACCCAGTACTTC. Protein product: CSARRGTPETQYF.

The chain combines TRBV10-3 with TRBJ2-1, with 10 nucleotides matching TRBD1. The CDR3 is made up of 13 amino acids. The trim removed 8 bases at V and 9 bases at J, leaving 7 bases unmatched. Per germline, CDR1 ENHRY and CDR2 SYGVKD. CDR3 sequence (DNA): TGTGCCATCGGGACAGGGGCGGGGGCTGAGCAGTTCTTC. Translation: CAIGTGAGAEQFF.

J is TRBJ2-1 and V is TRBV7-9; D is unresolved. The CDR3 covers 15 residues. Per the germline V gene, CDR1 is SEHNR and CDR2 is FQNEAQ (reference sequence). V was trimmed by 1 base and J by 3 bases, leaving 10 bases between them. The CDR3 bases are TGTGCCAGCAGCTTAGGAGGTAATCTCTACAATGAGCAGTTCTTC. This encodes CASSLGGNLYNEQFF. The full variable domain, its missing parts supplied by reference TRBV7-9 and TRBJ2-1, is DTGVSQNPRHKITKRGQNVTFRCDPISEHNRLYWYRQTLGQGPEFLTYFQNEAQLEKSRLLSDRFSAERPKGSFSTLEIQRTEQGDSAMYLCASSLGGNLYNEQFFGPGTRLTVL.

Turning to this clonotype: Since a much larger clone is just one base distant, this may be a read error. The chain links TRBV4-1 to TRBJ2-5, with 9 bases identical to TRBD1. The J call may be mistaken, given a closer DNA end match to TRBJ2-7. CDR3 length equals 14 residues. CDR1 is MGHRA and CDR2 is YSYEKL in the germline V gene. CDR3 sequence reads: CASPVGQGSDEQYF. CDR3 sequence (DNA): TGCGCCAGCCCTGTAGGACAGGGGTCGGACGAGCAGTACTTC.

The count of this clonotype is one. V gene TRBV20-1 combines with J gene TRBJ2-1, with D possibly being TRBD2 (6 bases). The CDR3 consists of 12 residues. V gave up 4 bases and J gave up 12 bases, with 16 bases separating them. Germline V gene lookup returns CDR1 DFQATT and CDR2 SNEGSKA (reference sequence). The CDR3 spells CSANNLLAAQFF. CDR3 sequence (DNA): TGCAGTGCTAATAATTTACTAGCAGCGCAGTTCTTC.

This chain links TRBV21-1 with TRBJ1-5; the table's D call, TRBD1, has no DNA check behind it. TRBV21-1 is described as a pseudogene. CDR3 length equals 18 residues. CDR3 amino acids: CASSRRPDVPGGNQPQHF. The CDR3, as DNA: TGTGCCAGCAGCAGGCGACCTGATGTGCCGGGGGGCAATCAGCCCCAGCATTTT.

This chain links TRBV20-1 with TRBJ2-3, with unresolved D. The CDR3 extends over 14 amino acids. Germline V gene lookup returns CDR1 DFQATT and CDR2 SNEGSKA (reference sequence). V was pared by 1 base and J by 2 bases, with 10 bases between. The CDR3 sequence: CSARGPVNTDTQYF. The DNA for the CDR3 is TGCAGTGCTAGAGGTCCGGTCAACACAGATACGCAGTATTTT.

This clonotype was counted only a few times. V gene TRBV6-6 combines with J gene TRBJ1-1; D call uncertain. The CDR3 consists of 14 residues. Germline CDR1 MNHNY, CDR2 SVGAGI (reference sequence). The germline V and J ends were trimmed by 0 bases and 0 bases, with 5 bases remaining between them. The CDR3 is CASSYSGMNTEAFF. The CDR3 nucleotides read TGTGCCAGCAGTTACTCCGGGATGAACACTGAAGCTTTCTTT.

This clonotype was picked up a small number of times. This sequence joins TRBV21-1 and TRBJ1-2; no DNA check was done on the table's D call, TRBD1. TRBV21-1 is labeled a pseudogene. This CDR3 comprises 15 residues. The CDR3: CASRKGAWGKNGYTF. DNA of the CDR3: TGTGCCAGCAGAAAGGGGGCTTGGGGAAAGAATGGCTACACCTTC.

This clonotype was picked up a small number of times. The gene calls are TRBV4-1 and TRBJ2-4; 8 nucleotides line up with TRBD1. V trimming: 4 bases; J trimming: 8 bases; junction bases outside the gene matches: 7. The CDR3 has 14 amino acids. CDR1 and CDR2 from the germline V gene are MGHRA and YSYEKL. The CDR3 here is CASSRGGQGDIQYF. As DNA, the CDR3 is TGCGCCAGCAGCCGCGGTGGACAGGGTGACATTCAGTACTTC.

This CDR3 is CSARDLISGSSGTGELFF. CDR3 nucleotide sequence: TGCAGTGCTAGGGACCTCATTAGCGGGAGTTCAGGCACCGGGGAGCTGTTTTTT. This chain connects TRBV20-1 to TRBJ2-2, with 9 bases lining up with TRBD2. Trimming at V came to 3 bases and at J to 4 bases, leaving 15 bases not matched to a gene. The CDR3 totals 18 residues. Germline CDR1 is DFQATT and CDR2 is SNEGSKA (reference sequence).